The subject of this entry is one T cell receptor (beta chain). What antigen it recognizes has not been identified. The input lacks base qualities; no much larger clone sits a single base away. To prepare the library, PCR was applied. Sequenced on an Illumina HiSeq 2500. To normalize quantification of the TCRbeta repertoire, the TCR libraries were built with molecular barcoding that relied on unique molecular identifiers. Using fastp at Q25 and MiXCR, TCRdb reprocessed the public reads and kept productive beta chains. Each record represents a unique CDR3 protein, reported with the most common genes and DNA among its rows. In this sample the table shows under 100,000 distinct CDR3 sequences, around 15% of which occur a single time. About 18% of the sample lies in the top ten. This sample is part of a study of T-cell reconstitution after alpha-beta-depleted transplantation in children listed by TCRdb under 2016. Describing the broader study: Using TCR repertoire profiling, the study followed T-cell immune reconstitution in a quantitative way in children after TCRalphabeta/CD19-depleted allogeneic hematopoietic cell transplantation. The research as a whole found: In some patients, the high TCRbeta diversity seen at day 60 was put down to recipient T cells and intrathymic progenitors that had survived conditioning. Apparently early alphabetaT-cell count recovery about two months after transplant reportedly relied on only several hundred rapidly expanded clones derived from non-depleted graft cells. Hyperexpanded clone frequencies declined over subsequent months; after one year, T-cell counts and TCRbeta diversity were mostly attributed to newly produced T cells.

Including cysteine and phenylalanine, the CDR3 has 11 amino acids. Only the CDR3 DNA stays, 33 bases, in frame from base 1. The germline ends are 8 bases apart after V is trimmed by 4 bases and J by 5 bases. CDR1 SQVTM and CDR2 ANQGSEA were looked up in the germline V gene. The sample's treatment or condition, from its label and the paper: allogeneic hematopoietic cell transplantation with graft depleted of TCRalphabeta T cells and CD19 B cells. The transplant recipients were children given TCRalphabeta/CD19-depleted allogeneic hematopoietic cell grafts. Sequencing was performed on PBMCs, mostly from graft donor cells, taken 180 days after TCRalphabeta/CD19-depleted stem cell transplant. The V and J segments used are TRBV29-1 and TRBJ2-5; the D gene is perhaps TRBD1 or TRBD2, each of them matching over 5 bases. The clonotype originates from a male patient aged 2 to 10 who had a stem cell transplant for acute lymphoblastic leukemia, so the T cells may come from the graft donor. CDR3 loop: CSVGGFETQYF. Here is the DNA: TGCAGCGTTGGGGGGTTTGAGACCCAGTACTTC.